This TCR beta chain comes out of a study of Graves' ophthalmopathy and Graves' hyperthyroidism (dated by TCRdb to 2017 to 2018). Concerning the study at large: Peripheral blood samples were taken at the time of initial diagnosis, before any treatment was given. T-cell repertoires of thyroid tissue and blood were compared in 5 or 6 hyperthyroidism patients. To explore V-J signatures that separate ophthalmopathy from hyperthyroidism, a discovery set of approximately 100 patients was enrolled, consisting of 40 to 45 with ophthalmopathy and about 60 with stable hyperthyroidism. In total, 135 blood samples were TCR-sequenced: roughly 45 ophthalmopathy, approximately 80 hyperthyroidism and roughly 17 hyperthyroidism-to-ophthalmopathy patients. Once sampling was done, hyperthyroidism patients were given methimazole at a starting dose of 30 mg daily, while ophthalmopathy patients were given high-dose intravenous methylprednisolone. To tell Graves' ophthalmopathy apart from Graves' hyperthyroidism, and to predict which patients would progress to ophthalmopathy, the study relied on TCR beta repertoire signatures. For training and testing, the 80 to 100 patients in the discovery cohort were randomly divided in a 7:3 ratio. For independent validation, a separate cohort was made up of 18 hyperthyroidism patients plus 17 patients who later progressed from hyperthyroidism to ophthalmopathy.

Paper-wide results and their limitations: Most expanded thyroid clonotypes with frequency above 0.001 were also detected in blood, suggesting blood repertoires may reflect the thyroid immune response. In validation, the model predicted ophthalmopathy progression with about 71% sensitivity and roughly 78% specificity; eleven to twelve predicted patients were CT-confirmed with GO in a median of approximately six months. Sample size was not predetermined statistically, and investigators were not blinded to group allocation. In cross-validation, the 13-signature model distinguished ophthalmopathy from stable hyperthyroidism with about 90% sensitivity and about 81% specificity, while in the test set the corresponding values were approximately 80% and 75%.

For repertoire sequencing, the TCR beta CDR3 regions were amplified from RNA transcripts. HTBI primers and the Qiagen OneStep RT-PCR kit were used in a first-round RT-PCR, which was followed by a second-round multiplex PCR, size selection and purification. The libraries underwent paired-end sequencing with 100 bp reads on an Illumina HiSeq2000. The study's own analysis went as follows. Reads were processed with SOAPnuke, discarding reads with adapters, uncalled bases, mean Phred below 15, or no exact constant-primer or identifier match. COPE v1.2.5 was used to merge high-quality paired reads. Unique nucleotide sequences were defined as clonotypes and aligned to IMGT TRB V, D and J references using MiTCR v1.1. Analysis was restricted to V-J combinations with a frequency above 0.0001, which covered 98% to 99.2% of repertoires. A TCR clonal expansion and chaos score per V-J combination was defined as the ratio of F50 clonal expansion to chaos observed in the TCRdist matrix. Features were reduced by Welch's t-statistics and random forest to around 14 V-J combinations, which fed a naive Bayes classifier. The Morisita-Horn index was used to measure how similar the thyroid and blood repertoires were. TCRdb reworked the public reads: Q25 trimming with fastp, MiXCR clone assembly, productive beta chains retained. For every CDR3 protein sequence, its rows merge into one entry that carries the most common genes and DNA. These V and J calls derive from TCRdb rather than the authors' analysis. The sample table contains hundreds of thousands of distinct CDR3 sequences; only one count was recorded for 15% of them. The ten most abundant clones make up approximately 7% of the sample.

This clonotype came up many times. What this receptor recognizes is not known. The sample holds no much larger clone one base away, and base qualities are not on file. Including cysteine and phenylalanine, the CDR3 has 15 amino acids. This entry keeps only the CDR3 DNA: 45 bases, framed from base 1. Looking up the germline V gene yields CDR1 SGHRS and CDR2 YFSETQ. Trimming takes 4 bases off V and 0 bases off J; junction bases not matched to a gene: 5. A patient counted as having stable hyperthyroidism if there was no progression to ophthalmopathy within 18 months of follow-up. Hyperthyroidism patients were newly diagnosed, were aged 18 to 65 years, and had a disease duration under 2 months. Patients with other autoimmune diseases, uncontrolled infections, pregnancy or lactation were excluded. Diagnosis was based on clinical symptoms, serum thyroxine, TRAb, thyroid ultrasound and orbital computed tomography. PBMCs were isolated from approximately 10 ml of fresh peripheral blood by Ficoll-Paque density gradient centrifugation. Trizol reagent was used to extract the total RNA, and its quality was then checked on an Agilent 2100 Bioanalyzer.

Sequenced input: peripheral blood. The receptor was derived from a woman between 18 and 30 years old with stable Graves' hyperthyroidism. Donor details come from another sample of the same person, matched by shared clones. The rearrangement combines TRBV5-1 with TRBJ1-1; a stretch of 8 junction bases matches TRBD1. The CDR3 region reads CASSGQGRLNTEAFF. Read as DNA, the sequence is TGCGCCAGCAGCGGACAGGGACGGTTGAACACTGAAGCTTTCTTT.